The 5 T cell receptor beta chains listed next were all sequenced from one sample in a study of blood T cell repertoires in COVID-19. Sequencing was performed with immunoSEQ multiplex PCR; in TCRdb, only in-frame clones are kept and a portion is missing. The sample consists of 100,000 to 150,000 clones, about nine tenths of them appearing once. What was sequenced was peripheral blood. The receptors derive from an older woman with COVID-19, enrolled during active disease.

The V call is TRBV2, the J call TRBJ2-1, with TRBD2 matching over 13 bases. J was trimmed by 8 bases and V by 2 bases; bases with no gene match: 3. This CDR3 spans 15 amino acids. Per the germline V gene, CDR1 is SNHLY and CDR2 is FYNNEI. CDR3 DNA sequence: TGTGCCAGCAGTGAATTCGGACTAGCGGGGGATGAGCAGTTCTTC. The encoded protein is CASSEFGLAGDEQFF.

This clone appeared a single time. The V and J genes are TRBV10-3 and TRBJ2-3, with D possibly TRBD2 on 5 matching bases. From germline, CDR1 is ENHRY and CDR2 SYGVKD. Trimming left V 5 bases short and J 2 bases short, with 14 bases between. CDR3 length equals 15 residues. CDR3 DNA: TGTGCCATCAGTAAAGGAGCGGATATCACAGATACGCAGTATTTT. Encoded protein: CAISKGADITDTQYF.

The chain is built from TRBV5-3 and TRBJ1-2; tentatively, D is TRBD1 (6 bases). TRBV5-3 is identified as an open reading frame with a role that is uncertain. Trimming stripped 0 bases from V and 4 bases from J, with 10 bases between. The CDR3 consists of 14 residues. The CDR3 is CARSLVQGPYGYTF. The CDR3 bases are TGTGCCAGAAGCTTGGTGCAGGGGCCCTATGGCTACACCTTC.

The rearrangement links TRBV2 to TRBJ1-1; possible D gene TRBD1, 6 bases. Germline CDR1 is SNHLY and CDR2 is FYNNEI. Between the trimmed V and J ends, which lost 0 bases and 6 bases, there was a span of 11 bases. This CDR3 has 14 residues. The CDR3 DNA follows: TGTGCCAGCAGTGAAGCGCTTGGGGGCGCTGAAGCTTTCTTT. It encodes CASSEALGGAEAFF.

The gene calls are TRBV4-1 and TRBJ1-1, with D tentatively TRBD1 (5 bases). CDR1 and CDR2 from the germline V gene are MGHRA and YSYEKL. Deletions cut 3 bases from V and 7 bases from J, with 12 bases between. This CDR3 spans 13 amino acids. The CDR3 is CASSQDPQGEAFF. The CDR3 nucleotides are TGCGCCAGCAGCCAGGACCCCCAGGGTGAAGCTTTCTTT.